Presented here are 18 T cell receptor beta chains from one specimen sequenced in a study of blood T cell repertoires in COVID-19. Measured with immunoSEQ multiplex PCR; TCRdb has only the in-frame clones, and not every one. The sample records about 360,000 clones, roughly 86% being singletons. Sequenced input: peripheral blood. The receptors were sampled from a human donor with acute or convalescent COVID-19. The donor label of this sample is uncertain.

This clone was seen ten or more times. The chain combines TRBV28 with TRBJ1-5; D unclear. The CDR3 sequence is 16 residues long. V gave up 5 bases and J gave up 1 base, with 15 bases separating them. Germline loops: CDR1 MDHEN, CDR2 SYDVKM. This CDR3 is CASSGGRFGSNQPQHF. CDR3 in DNA: TGTGCCAGCAGTGGTGGTAGGTTCGGGAGCAATCAGCCCCAGCATTTT.

This clone was seen only once. The V gene is TRBV27, the J gene TRBJ2-2; TRBD1 aligns across 7 bases. The CDR3 covers 17 residues. The ends lost 6 bases at V and 0 bases at J; junction bases unmatched: 10. Germline loops: CDR1 MNHEY, CDR2 SMNVEV (reference sequence). The CDR3 bases are TGTGCCAGCAGAAAATTAGCCGGGACAGCGAACACCGGGGAGCTGTTTTTT. Its protein product is CASRKLAGTANTGELFF.

This clone was seen just once. The J gene is TRBJ1-4, the V gene TRBV5-1; 8 bases fit TRBD1. With 4 bases clipped from V and 4 bases from J, the junction kept 3 bases outside the gene matches. CDR3 length: 14 amino acids. Germline CDR1 is SGHRS and CDR2 is YFSETQ. CDR3 loop: CASSAGQVNEKLFF. CDR3 nucleotide sequence: TGCGCCAGCAGCGCGGGACAGGTTAATGAAAAACTGTTTTTT. The variable domain in full, completed from reference TRBV5-1 and TRBJ1-4, reads KAGVTQTPRYLIKTRGQQVTLSCSPISGHRSVSWYQQTPGQGLQFLFEYFSETQRNKGNFPGRFSGRQFSNSRSEMNVSTLELGDSALYLCASSAGQVNEKLFFGSGTQLSVL.

This chain connects TRBV27 to TRBJ2-3, with TRBD2 matching 13 bases. V trimming: 4 bases; J trimming: 1 base; junction bases outside the gene matches: 5. Germline CDR1 MNHEY, CDR2 SMNVEV (reference sequence). This CDR3 spans 17 amino acids. The CDR3 nucleotides are TGTGCCAGCAGTTCCCTCGGACTAGCGGGAGGCACAGATACGCAGTATTTT. Its protein product is CASSSLGLAGGTDTQYF.

The chain joins TRBV15 to TRBJ2-1; no reliable D call. CDR3 length: 15 amino acids. Trimming shortened V by 3 bases and J by 0 bases, and 9 bases separated the two germline ends. CDR1 is LNHNV, CDR2 YYDKDF, per germline (reference sequence). The CDR3 region is CATSRPVGSYNEQFF. CDR3 coding DNA: TGTGCCACCAGCAGGCCGGTTGGCTCCTACAATGAGCAGTTCTTC.

The rearrangement links TRBV2 to TRBJ2-3; 7 bases map to TRBD2. This CDR3 contains 14 residues. Germline-derived CDR1 and CDR2 are SNHLY and FYNNEI. V shed 5 bases and J 3 bases; nucleotides not matched to a gene: 5. The chain's CDR3 is CASSPGRKTDTQYF. CDR3 in DNA: TGTGCCAGCAGTCCCGGGAGGAAGACAGATACGCAGTATTTT.

In this sample, this clone turned up once. This sequence joins TRBV19 and TRBJ2-5; maybe TRBD2 (5 bases). This CDR3 comprises 16 residues. The germline V and J ends were trimmed by 3 bases and 7 bases, with 21 bases remaining between them. The germline V gene has CDR1 LNHDA and CDR2 SQIVND (reference sequence). The CDR3 sequence: CASSMATGTQMGTQYF. The CDR3 DNA reads as TGTGCCAGTAGTATGGCTACGGGAACCCAAATGGGGACCCAGTACTTC. The full variable domain, with the rest looked up from reference TRBV19 and TRBJ2-5, is DGGITQSPKYLFRKEGQNVTLSCEQNLNHDAMYWYRQDPGQGLRLIYYSQIVNDFQKGDIAEGYSVSREKKESFPLTVTSAQKNPTAFYLCASSMATGTQMGTQYFGPGTRLLVL.

V is TRBV12-3 or TRBV12-4 and J is TRBJ1-1; no reliable D call. Trimming cost V 5 bases and J 10 bases, with 11 bases left between them. This CDR3 is built from 11 residues. The CDR3 region is CASSRGRVAFF. The CDR3 DNA reads TGTGCCAGCAGTCGAGGGCGGGTAGCTTTCTTT.

V usage is TRBV4-1 and J usage is TRBJ1-5, with a tentative D call TRBD1 (5 bases). Trimming left V 5 bases short and J 1 base short, with 9 bases between. The CDR3 is made up of 14 amino acids. CDR1 and CDR2 (germline): MGHRA, YSYEKL. The CDR3 sequence is CASSRDLSNQPQHF. The CDR3 nucleotides are TGCGCCAGCAGCAGGGACTTGAGCAATCAGCCCCAGCATTTT.

The rearrangement joins TRBV6-5 to TRBJ1-2; D possibly corresponds to TRBD1 (5 bases). CDR3 size: 14 residues. V shed 5 bases and J shed 4 bases, with 14 bases lying between them. CDR1 and CDR2 from the germline V gene are MNHEY and SVGAGI. The CDR3 here is CASSPRGDLYGYTF. The CDR3 DNA follows: TGTGCCAGCAGTCCGCGGGGGGACCTCTATGGCTACACCTTC.

The gene calls are TRBV7-9 and TRBJ2-1; the D is unclear. This CDR3 region has 13 residues. Trimming stripped 4 bases from V and 4 bases from J, with 8 bases between. Germline V lookup: CDR1 SEHNR, CDR2 FQNEAQ (reference sequence). The CDR3 is CASSSLVYNEQFF. The CDR3 DNA reads TGTGCCAGCAGCTCCCTAGTTTACAATGAGCAGTTCTTC.

The gene calls are TRBV5-1 and TRBJ1-2; 10 nucleotides line up with TRBD1. The CDR3 is 15 residues long. V trimming: 4 bases; J trimming: 0 bases; junction bases outside the gene matches: 3. CDR1 SGHRS and CDR2 YFSETQ come from the germline V gene. CDR3 protein: CASSMTGGTNYGYTF. The CDR3 DNA reads as TGCGCCAGCAGCATGACAGGGGGCACTAACTATGGCTACACCTTC.

The rearrangement uses TRBV28 and TRBJ1-5; D is perhaps TRBD1 (6 bases). CDR1 and CDR2 from the germline V gene are MDHEN and SYDVKM. Trimming removed 10 bases at V and 5 bases at J, with 18 bases between. The CDR3 covers 14 residues. The CDR3 reads CATRWAGEYQPQHF. CDR3 sequence (DNA): TGTGCCACCCGGTGGGCAGGGGAATATCAGCCCCAGCATTTT. Supplemented by reference TRBV28 and TRBJ1-5, the full variable domain reads DVKVTQSSRYLVKRTGEKVFLECVQDMDHENMFWYRQDPGLGLRLIYFSYDVKMKEKGDIPEGYSVSREKKERFSLILESASTNQTSMYLCATRWAGEYQPQHFGDGTRLSIL.

The chain links TRBV6-5 to TRBJ1-1; the D gene is possibly TRBD1 (5 bases). This CDR3 contains 14 residues. Germline V gene lookup returns CDR1 MNHEY and CDR2 SVGAGI. Trimming left V 7 bases short and J 1 base short, with 13 bases between. The CDR3, as DNA: TGTGCCAGCACCGGAGGGGTAGGGAACACTGAAGCTTTCTTT. The encoded protein is CASTGGVGNTEAFF.

This CDR3 reads CASSSKTGLRNEQFF. For the CDR3, the DNA is TGTGCCAGCAGCTCTAAGACGGGACTTCGGAATGAGCAGTTCTTC. The rearrangement uses TRBV3-1 (or the pseudogene TRBV3-2) and TRBJ2-1, with a weak D call TRBD2 (6 bases). The CDR3 consists of 15 residues. CDR1 LGHDT and CDR2 YNNKEL come from the germline V gene (reference sequence). V gave up 5 bases and J gave up 7 bases, with 18 bases separating them.

V is TRBV14 and J is TRBJ2-6; TRBD2 aligns across 7 bases. Looked up from germline, CDR1 is SGHDN and CDR2 is FVKESK. The junction had 9 bases not matched to a gene; V was cut back by 8 bases and J by 5 bases. The CDR3 runs 15 residues. CDR3 loop: CASAGGGLWANVLTF. The CDR3 DNA sequence: TGTGCCAGCGCTGGGGGGGGACTCTGGGCCAACGTCCTGACTTTC.

The chain carries TRBV20-1 and TRBJ1-2; D gene unclear. Trimming removed 3 bases at V and 2 bases at J, with 7 bases between. CDR1 is DFQATT and CDR2 is SNEGSKA in the germline V gene (reference sequence). The CDR3 sequence is 12 residues long. CDR3 in amino acids: CSASVQNYGYTF. CDR3 in DNA: TGCAGTGCTAGTGTACAAAACTATGGCTACACCTTC.

This clone occurred once. The V and J genes are TRBV10-3 and TRBJ1-1; D remains ambiguous. V was cut by 6 bases and J by 1 base, with 9 bases left in between. CDR3 length: 13 residues. CDR1 is ENHRY and CDR2 is SYGVKD in the germline V gene. CDR3 loop: CAIRNSRNTEAFF. DNA of the CDR3: TGTGCCATCAGGAACAGCAGGAACACTGAAGCTTTCTTT.